A selection of T cell receptor beta chains follows, all from one sample in a study of blood T cell repertoires in COVID-19. Repertoires were generated with immunoSEQ multiplex PCR, while TCRdb's copy carries only in-frame clones and drops some. Of fewer than 350,000 clones listed, roughly 90% were seen once; the top ten hold approximately 0.93%. Sequencing was performed on PBMCs or T cells enriched from blood (not recorded which). These receptors all come from a woman aged 30 to 39 who had been exposed to COVID-19. CDR3s include the opening cysteine and the closing phenylalanine or tryptophan. D genes are given only for firm matches. Size tells how often a clone was seen (once, few, many) or the class of an expanded clone, and some rows leave it out.

size,J,D,V,CDR3,DNA
.,TRBJ1-5,.,TRBV2,CASSAGQARNQPQHF,TGTGCCAGCAGTGCCGGCCAGGCGCGCAATCAGCCCCAGCATTTT
.,TRBJ2-3,.,TRBV7-9,CASSSLSSTDTQYF,TGTGCCAGCAGCTCACTTAGCAGCACAGATACGCAGTATTTT
.,TRBJ2-7,TRBD2,TRBV4-2,CASSQSIAGEGYEQYF,TGTGCCAGCAGCCAATCTATAGCGGGAGAAGGGTACGAGCAGTACTTC
.,TRBJ2-1,.,TRBV19,CASSIDTGLTYNEQFF,TGTGCCAGTAGTATAGATACGGGACTCACCTACAATGAGCAGTTCTTC
.,TRBJ2-1,TRBD2,TRBV7-2,CASSLALLAGGNEQFF,TGTGCCAGCAGCTTAGCGCTACTAGCGGGAGGCAATGAGCAGTTCTTC
.,TRBJ2-7,TRBD2,TRBV9,CASSPREAPAGEQYF,TGTGCCAGCAGCCCCCGGGAGGCCCCAGCGGGGGAGCAGTACTTC
.,TRBJ2-1,TRBD2,TRBV7-9,CASSRRTSGRYNEQFF,TGTGCCAGCAGCCGAAGGACTAGCGGGAGGTACAATGAGCAGTTCTTC
.,TRBJ1-1,.,TRBV27,CASSVQGHPNTEAFF,TGTGCCAGCAGTGTTCAGGGGCATCCGAACACTGAAGCTTTCTTT
.,TRBJ2-3,.,TRBV18,CASRSTSSPPDTQYF,TGTGCCAGCCGATCCACTAGCAGCCCCCCCGATACGCAGTATTTT
.,TRBJ2-3,TRBD2,TRBV5-1,CASSGGRGTDTQYF,TGCGCCAGCAGCGGCGGGAGGGGCACAGATACGCAGTATTTT
once,TRBJ1-5,.,TRBV11-2,CASSLAVSQPQHF,TGTGCCAGCAGCTTAGCCGTGAGTCAGCCCCAGCATTTT
.,TRBJ1-1,.,TRBV6-5,CASSYSRGGEAFF,TGTGCCAGCAGTTACTCTAGAGGGGGTGAAGCTTTCTTT
.,TRBJ2-3,TRBD2,TRBV5-1,CASSSGGGRTDTQYF,TGCGCCAGCAGCTCTGGGGGAGGGCGCACAGATACGCAGTATTTT
.,TRBJ2-2,.,TRBV6-1,CASHSTGELFF,TGTGCCAGCCACAGCACCGGGGAGCTGTTTTTT
.,TRBJ1-5,.,TRBV19,CASGRTLSNQPQHF,TGTGCCAGTGGCCGGACACTTAGCAATCAGCCCCAGCATTTT
.,TRBJ2-3,TRBD2,TRBV11-2,CASSPGLAGGSSTDTQYF,TGTGCCAGCAGCCCTGGACTAGCGGGAGGGTCTAGCACAGATACGCAGTATTTT
.,TRBJ1-2,.,TRBV28,CASSFHPSEREVYGYTF,TGTGCCAGCAGTTTCCACCCTTCGGAGAGGGAGGTCTATGGCTACACCTTC
.,TRBJ2-5,.,TRBV15,CATSRAPVRGYVETQYF,TGTGCCACCAGCAGAGCCCCGGTCCGGGGGTATGTGGAGACCCAGTACTTC
.,TRBJ2-5,TRBD1,TRBV27,CASSSGQVETQYF,TGTGCCAGCAGTTCGGGACAGGTGGAGACCCAGTACTTC
.,TRBJ2-3,TRBD1,TRBV18,CASSPSGQGEGDTQYF,TGTGCCAGTTCACCCTCTGGACAGGGTGAGGGAGATACGCAGTATTTT
once,TRBJ1-2,.,TRBV27,CASRAWSGGGWGYTF,TGTGCCAGCAGAGCGTGGTCGGGGGGCGGTTGGGGCTACACCTTC
.,TRBJ1-5,.,TRBV12-3/TRBV12-4,CASTGGEGQPQHF,TGTGCCAGCACCGGAGGGGAGGGGCAGCCCCAGCATTTT
.,TRBJ1-1,TRBD1,TRBV12-5,CASGEGVKDRVGTEAFF,TGTGCTAGTGGTGAGGGGGTAAAGGACAGGGTGGGGACTGAAGCTTTCTTT
.,TRBJ2-3,.,TRBV27,CASARRDFSTDTQYF,TGTGCCAGCGCCCGCAGGGACTTCAGCACAGATACGCAGTATTTT
.,TRBJ1-2,TRBD1,TRBV6-4,CASIGTVNGYTF,TGTGCCAGCATTGGGACAGTGAATGGCTACACCTTC